The source of this TCR beta chain is a study of T cell responses to AZD1222 COVID-19 vaccine. About this clone itself: Antigen unknown.

The assay was immunoSEQ multiplex PCR, and TCRdb's table has in-frame clones only and misses some. The sample records under 150,000 clones, over 90% being singletons. Study-wide results and limits: Dominant at 160-218 and 743-854, vaccine-associated CD4 TCRs also spanned spike.

Trimming removed 3 bases from V and 8 bases from J; junction bases left unmatched: 15. CDR1 is SGHRS and CDR2 is YFSETQ in the germline V gene. The CDR3 length is 17 residues. This receptor was taken from an adult in good health. Sequenced material: peripheral blood, taken on day 0 of AZD1222 vaccination. The chain carries TRBV5-1 and TRBJ1-2; 11 bases are shared with TRBD1. In DNA form, the CDR3 reads TGCGCCAGCAGCTACGGGACAGGGGGTGGAAGTGAGCGGGGCTACACCTTC. This codes for CASSYGTGGGSERGYTF.